This T cell receptor beta chain was sequenced during a study of OX40 agonist ivuxolimab in advanced cancers. About the research overall: Dosing consisted of intravenous ivuxolimab at 0.01 to 10 mg/kg every 2 weeks. Study conclusions and caveats: Patients with a partial response at 0.1-3.0 mg/kg had among the lowest clonal expansion. Average numbers of expanded clones were greater in CD8+ T cells than in CD4+. Low normalized T-cell clonal expansion also characterized some of the nonresponders.

A word on this clone: Its specificity is not known.

Sequencing used immunoSEQ multiplex PCR; TCRdb keeps in-frame clones, though not all of them. The data hold approximately 91,000 clones, with around nine tenths observed a single time. This CDR3 is 16 amino acids long. V was pared by 0 bases and J by 6 bases, with 6 bases of the junction left unmatched. Germline V CDR1 and CDR2: SGDLS, YYNGEE. Sequences were derived from CD4+ or CD8+ T cells sorted from blood, sampled in a trial of the OX40 agonist ivuxolimab. The clonotype originates from an adult with an advanced solid tumor such as melanoma, head and neck, liver or kidney cancer. V usage is TRBV9 and J usage is TRBJ1-6; 7 bases agree with TRBD1. In nucleotides, the CDR3 is TGTGCCAGCAGCGTAGATCTGGACAGGACTAATTCACCCCTCCACTTT. Translated: CASSVDLDRTNSPLHF.